This TCR beta chain was recorded in a study of blood T cell repertoires in COVID-19. TCRdb keeps only in-frame clones here, not all; method: immunoSEQ multiplex PCR. The data hold under 40,000 clones, with around 87% observed a single time. Germline V gene data show CDR1 as LNHDA and CDR2 as SQIVND (reference sequence). The CDR3 contains 13 residues. The junction had 1 base not matched to a gene; V was cut back by 6 bases and J by 3 bases. This clonotype was obtained from a man aged 50 or older with active or convalescent COVID-19. The sequencing input was peripheral blood. This sequence joins TRBV19 and TRBJ1-4, with 7 nucleotides matching TRBD1. CDR3 region: CASSGQANEKLFF. CDR3 sequence (DNA): TGTGCCAGTAGCGGACAGGCTAATGAAAAACTGTTTTTT. The variable domain in full, completed from reference TRBV19 and TRBJ1-4, reads DGGITQSPKYLFRKEGQNVTLSCEQNLNHDAMYWYRQDPGQGLRLIYYSQIVNDFQKGDIAEGYSVSREKKESFPLTVTSAQKNPTAFYLCASSGQANEKLFFGSGTQLSVL.